These 20 T cell receptor beta chains were sequenced from one sample in a study of cytomegalovirus exposure and HLA in healthy donors. A multiplex PCR was run with 60 Vbeta primers and 13 Jbeta primers. Here immunoSEQ multiplex PCR was the method, and the copy in TCRdb shows in-frame clones only, minus some. The table shows some 80,000 clones, with 78% occurring only once. Sequencing was performed on PBMCs. These receptors were taken from a man younger than 35 in good health and CMV-seropositive.

This clone has just a few counts. This chain connects TRBV5-6 to TRBJ2-1; 8 bases align to TRBD1. The CDR3 has 14 residues. J lost 5 bases, V lost 4 bases, and 5 bases had no gene match. Germline loops: CDR1 SGHDT, CDR2 YYEEEE. The CDR3 DNA reads TGTGCCAGCAGCGCGGAGGACAGGGACAATGAGCAGTTCTTC. Translated: CASSAEDRDNEQFF.

This clone turned up a few times. As DNA, the CDR3 is TGTGCCAGCAGCCCTATAGCGGGAACGAACACCGGGGAGCTGTTTTTT. Protein: CASSPIAGTNTGELFF. V and J are TRBV7-6 and TRBJ2-2; 8 bases map to TRBD2. Germline CDR1 and CDR2: SGHVS and FNYEAQ. The CDR3 has 16 residues. V shed 5 bases and J 0 bases; nucleotides not matched to a gene: 5.

The chain links TRBV14 to TRBJ2-7; D remains ambiguous. The CDR3 sequence is 14 residues long. Trimming removed 0 bases at V and 0 bases at J, with 6 bases between. Germline CDR1 and CDR2: SGHDN and FVKESK. The CDR3 bases are TGTGCCAGCAGCCAAGAACTGAGCTCCTACGAGCAGTACTTC. This codes for CASSQELSSYEQYF.

This sequence joins TRBV5-1 and TRBJ2-1; 8 nucleotides agree with TRBD2. Germline CDR1 is SGHRS and CDR2 is YFSETQ. The J segment lost 9 bases and the V segment lost 3 bases, leaving 2 bases of the junction unmatched. This CDR3 is 12 amino acids long. The DNA of the CDR3 is TGCGCCAGCAGCTGGACTAGCCTTGAGCAGTTCTTC. Translation: CASSWTSLEQFF.

This sequence joins TRBV15 and TRBJ2-1, with a possible D match to TRBD2 (5 bases). V lost 6 bases to trimming and J lost 8 bases, with 14 bases between them. Germline CDR1 is LNHNV and CDR2 is YYDKDF (reference sequence). CDR3 length: 13 residues. This chain's CDR3 is CATRDSVFDEQFF. DNA of the CDR3: TGTGCCACCAGGGACTCCGTATTCGATGAGCAGTTCTTC.

The chain links TRBV7-6 to TRBJ2-6; D perhaps matches TRBD2 (5 bases). V lost 7 bases and J lost 3, with 10 bases in between. The CDR3 has 14 residues. The V gene's germline CDR1 is SGHVS and CDR2 FNYEAQ. CDR3 region: CASTLRGGANVLTF. As DNA, the CDR3 is TGTGCCAGCACCCTCCGGGGTGGGGCCAACGTCCTGACTTTC.

The chain uses TRBV4-2 and TRBJ2-1; TRBD2 matches 14 bases. Germline values: CDR1 LGHNA, CDR2 YNFKEQ. Trimming cost V 0 bases and J 2 bases; bases outside gene matches: 6. This CDR3 is built from 19 residues. The CDR3 bases are TGTGCCAGCAGCCAAGATTACGGGACTAGCGGGGGTACCTACAATGAGCAGTTCTTC. Protein: CASSQDYGTSGGTYNEQFF.

This clone was counted between two and nine times. The J gene is TRBJ2-2, the V gene TRBV4-2, with D perhaps matching TRBD2 (6 bases). Germline V gene lookup returns CDR1 LGHNA and CDR2 YNFKEQ. This CDR3 contains 15 residues. The V gene lost 0 bases and the J gene lost 5 bases, with 10 bases spanning the gap. Written as DNA, the CDR3 is TGTGCCAGCAGCCAAGACCGACTAGGGACCGGGGAGCTGTTTTTT. Protein: CASSQDRLGTGELFF.

The chain recombines TRBV4-2 with TRBJ1-1; D is perhaps TRBD1 (6 bases). V lost 0 bases to trimming and J lost 6 bases, with 8 bases between them. Looked up from germline, CDR1 is LGHNA and CDR2 is YNFKEQ. This CDR3 has 13 residues. The CDR3 DNA reads as TGTGCCAGCAGCCAAGATAAGGGGGCTGAAGCTTTCTTT. Residues: CASSQDKGAEAFF.

The V gene is TRBV6-1, the J gene TRBJ1-2; 7 bases agree with TRBD1. Germline trimming cut 6 bases from V and 5 bases from J; bases unmatched to any gene: 6. CDR3 size: 13 residues. CDR1 MNHNS and CDR2 SASEGT come from the germline V gene. The CDR3 sequence is CASSVTGDYGYTF. CDR3 nucleotides: TGTGCCAGCAGCGTAACAGGGGATTATGGCTACACCTTC.

V gene TRBV7-6 combines with J gene TRBJ2-7, with D perhaps matching TRBD1 (5 bases). Deletions cut 2 bases from V and 6 bases from J, with 14 bases between. Per the germline V gene, CDR1 is SGHVS and CDR2 is FNYEAQ. There are 14 residues in the CDR3. The CDR3, as DNA: TGTGCCAGCAGCTTATTAGGGGAAGGGGTCGAGCAGTACTTC. This codes for CASSLLGEGVEQYF.

The rearrangement links TRBV2 to TRBJ2-5; TRBD1 matches at 12 bases. The germline V gene has CDR1 SNHLY and CDR2 FYNNEI. The CDR3 extends over 14 amino acids. V dropped 7 bases and J dropped 5; count of bases not matched to a gene: 5. CDR3: CASKGQGAPETQYF. In nucleotides, the CDR3 is TGTGCCAGCAAGGGACAGGGGGCACCGGAGACCCAGTACTTC. Full variable domain (missing parts from reference TRBV2 and TRBJ2-5): EPEVTQTPSHQVTQMGQEVILRCVPISNHLYFYWYRQILGQKVEFLVSFYNNEISEKSEIFDDQFSVERPDGSNFTLKIRSTKLEDSAMYFCASKGQGAPETQYFGPGTRLLVL.

The CDR3 loop is CASRRLANFHTGELFF. The CDR3 nucleotides read TGTGCCAGTCGGCGACTAGCGAACTTCCACACCGGGGAGCTGTTTTTT. J is TRBJ2-2 and V is TRBV11-2; TRBD2 aligns across 8 bases. The V and J ends lost 9 bases and 3 bases, in that order; junction bases with no gene match: 12. Germline CDR1 SGHAT, CDR2 FQNNGV. The CDR3 has 16 residues.

The V and J genes are TRBV9 and TRBJ2-7; 9 bases map to TRBD1. This CDR3 contains 14 residues. The junction had 0 bases not matched to a gene; V was cut back by 0 bases and J by 2 bases. Germline assignment: CDR1 SGDLS and CDR2 YYNGEE. CDR3 nucleotides: TGTGCCAGCAGCGTAGGACAGGGGGCCTACGAGCAGTACTTC. It translates to CASSVGQGAYEQYF.

The J gene is TRBJ1-1, the V gene TRBV29-1; the D gene is possibly TRBD1 (6 bases). V was pared by 3 bases and J by 5 bases, with 22 bases between. From germline, CDR1 is SQVTM and CDR2 ANQGSEA. The CDR3 length is 16 residues. For the CDR3, the DNA is TGCAGCGTTGAGGAAGGAGCGGGGGCCGTCTTGACTGAAGCTTTCTTT. This gives the protein CSVEEGAGAVLTEAFF.

The V call is TRBV7-8, the J call TRBJ1-5, with D tentatively TRBD1 (6 bases). The V gene's germline CDR1 is SGHVS and CDR2 FQNEAQ. Trimming stripped 7 bases from V and 0 bases from J, with 19 bases between. This CDR3 is built from 17 residues. The CDR3 protein is CASTPLKTGHSNQPQHF. The DNA of the CDR3 is TGTGCCAGCACTCCGTTGAAAACAGGGCATAGCAATCAGCCCCAGCATTTT.

This clone turned up a few times. Here the CDR3 DNA reads TGTGCCAGCAGCTTAGAGCGGGGCCCTGTGCAGTACTTC. Translating it yields CASSLERGPVQYF. The chain employs TRBV7-2 and TRBJ2-7, with TRBD2 matching 7 bases. Unmatched junction bases numbered 6, after V lost 1 base and J lost 9 bases. This CDR3 region has 13 residues. The germline V gene encodes CDR1 SGHTA and CDR2 FQGNSA.

This chain uses TRBV11-2 with TRBJ1-5; perhaps TRBD1 as D (5 bases). The CDR3 sequence is 15 residues long. V dropped 1 base and J dropped 2 bases, with 9 bases sitting between them. Germline loops: CDR1 SGHAT, CDR2 FQNNGV. The DNA of the CDR3 is TGTGCCAGCAGCTTAGGGGCGGGGGGCAATCAGCCCCAGCATTTT. It encodes CASSLGAGGNQPQHF.

This clone was counted only a few times. This chain links TRBV28 with TRBJ1-5; no clear D gene. V was cut by 0 bases and J by 3 bases, with 6 bases left in between. This CDR3 has 14 residues. Germline V gene lookup returns CDR1 MDHEN and CDR2 SYDVKM. The CDR3 loop reads CASSLWYINQPQHF. In nucleotides, the CDR3 is TGTGCCAGCAGTTTATGGTACATCAATCAGCCCCAGCATTTT.

The V call is TRBV9, the J call TRBJ1-4; tentatively, D is TRBD1 (5 bases). Trimming took off 3 bases at V and 7 bases at J, with 19 bases between the two ends. The CDR3 loop spans 16 amino acids. Germline V gene sequence: CDR1 SGDLS, CDR2 YYNGEE. The CDR3 bases are TGTGCCAGCAGCGCTGCAAACGGGGGGGGAAGTGAAAAACTGTTTTTT. Protein: CASSAANGGGSEKLFF.